The 5 T cell receptor beta chains given below trace back to one sample, sequenced in a study of T cell responses to AZD1222 COVID-19 vaccine. Sequenced by immunoSEQ multiplex PCR; TCRdb stores in-frame clones only, minus some. The sample yields 150,000 to 250,000 clones, roughly 92% seen once. The material sequenced was peripheral blood, taken 28 days after the second AZD1222 dose. These receptors all stem from an adult who received the AZD1222 COVID-19 vaccine.

The chain combines TRBV7-9 with TRBJ2-3; D unresolved. This CDR3 has 14 amino acids. Per the germline V gene, CDR1 is SEHNR and CDR2 is FQNEAQ (reference sequence). V lost 2 bases, J lost 3 bases, and 9 bases lay in between. The CDR3 loop reads CASSLIQGTDTQYF. CDR3 coding DNA: TGTGCCAGCAGCTTAATCCAAGGGACAGATACGCAGTATTTT.

This sequence joins TRBV5-5 and TRBJ1-6; D is ambiguous. The CDR3 covers 16 residues. CDR1 and CDR2 (germline): SGHKS, YYEKEE (reference sequence). V was shortened by 4 bases and J by 0 bases, with 11 bases between the two germline ends. This CDR3 reads CASSPQWSSYNSPLHF. The CDR3 DNA follows: TGTGCCAGCAGCCCACAGTGGAGCTCCTATAATTCACCCCTCCACTTT.

The chain links TRBV4-1 to TRBJ2-2; 9 bases agree with TRBD2. Trimming cost V 1 base and J 6 bases; bases outside gene matches: 6. This CDR3 is built from 16 residues. CDR1 MGHRA and CDR2 YSYEKL come from the germline V gene. The CDR3 DNA sequence: TGCGCCAGCAGCCAAGTCGCAGCGGGAGGTTCCGGGGAGCTGTTTTTT. Residues: CASSQVAAGGSGELFF.

The chain joins TRBV6-2 or TRBV6-3 to TRBJ2-7; D remains unclear. The germline V gene has CDR1 MNHEY and CDR2 SVGEGT. This CDR3 has 12 residues. V shed 2 bases and J shed 3 bases, with 5 bases lying between them. The CDR3 DNA follows: TGTGCCAGCAGTTACGCCCACTACGAGCAGTACTTC. This codes for CASSYAHYEQYF.

CDR3: CASSLFAGEDTQYF. CDR3 DNA sequence: TGCGCCAGCAGCTTATTTGCGGGAGAAGATACGCAGTATTTT. J is TRBJ2-3 and V is TRBV5-1, with 7 bases that match TRBD2. Unmatched junction bases numbered 5, after V lost 2 bases and J lost 5 bases. There are 14 residues in the CDR3. Germline CDR1 reads SGHRS; CDR2 reads YFSETQ. The variable domain in full, with the rest retrieved from reference TRBV5-1 and TRBJ2-3, is KAGVTQTPRYLIKTRGQQVTLSCSPISGHRSVSWYQQTPGQGLQFLFEYFSETQRNKGNFPGRFSGRQFSNSRSEMNVSTLELGDSALYLCASSLFAGEDTQYFGPGTRLTVL.